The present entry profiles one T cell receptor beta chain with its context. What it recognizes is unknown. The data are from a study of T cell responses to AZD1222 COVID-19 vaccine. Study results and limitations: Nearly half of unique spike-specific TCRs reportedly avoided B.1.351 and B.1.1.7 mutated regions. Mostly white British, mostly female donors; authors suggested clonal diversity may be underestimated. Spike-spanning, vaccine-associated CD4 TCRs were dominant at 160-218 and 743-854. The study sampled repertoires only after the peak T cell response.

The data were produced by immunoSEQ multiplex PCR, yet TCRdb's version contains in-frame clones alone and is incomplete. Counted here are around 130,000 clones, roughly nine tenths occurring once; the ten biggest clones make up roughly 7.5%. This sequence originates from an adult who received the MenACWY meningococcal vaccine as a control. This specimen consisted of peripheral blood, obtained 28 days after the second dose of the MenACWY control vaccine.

The CDR3 protein is CATIAGGPYNEQFF. The CDR3, as DNA: TGTGCCACTATAGCGGGGGGGCCCTACAATGAGCAGTTCTTC. The V and J genes are TRBV27 and TRBJ2-1; TRBD2 matches at 11 bases. CDR3 length: 14 residues. Germline-derived CDR1 and CDR2 are MNHEY and SMNVEV (reference sequence). Losses at the gene ends were 10 bases for V and 2 bases for J; bases not matched to a gene: 4.